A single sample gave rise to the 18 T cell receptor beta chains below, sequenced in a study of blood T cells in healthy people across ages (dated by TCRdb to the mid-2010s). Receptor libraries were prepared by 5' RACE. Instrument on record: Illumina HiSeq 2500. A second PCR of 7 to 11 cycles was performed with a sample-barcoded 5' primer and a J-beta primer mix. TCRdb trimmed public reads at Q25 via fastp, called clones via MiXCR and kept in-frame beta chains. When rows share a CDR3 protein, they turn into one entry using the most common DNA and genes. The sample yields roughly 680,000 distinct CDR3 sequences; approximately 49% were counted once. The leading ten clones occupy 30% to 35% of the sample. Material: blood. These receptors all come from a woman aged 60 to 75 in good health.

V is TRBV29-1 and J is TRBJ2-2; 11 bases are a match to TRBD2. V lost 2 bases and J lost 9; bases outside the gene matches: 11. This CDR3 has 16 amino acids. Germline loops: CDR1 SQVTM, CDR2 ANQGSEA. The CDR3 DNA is TGCAGCGTTGAACAGAATAGCGGGAGGGCTTCGCGGGAGCTGTTTTTT. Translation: CSVEQNSGRASRELFF.

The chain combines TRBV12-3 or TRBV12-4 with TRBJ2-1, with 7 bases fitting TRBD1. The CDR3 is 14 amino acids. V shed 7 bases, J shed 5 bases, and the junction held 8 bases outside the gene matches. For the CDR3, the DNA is TGTGCCAGCATTCAGGCAGGGGGAAACAATGAGCAGTTCTTC. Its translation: CASIQAGGNNEQFF.

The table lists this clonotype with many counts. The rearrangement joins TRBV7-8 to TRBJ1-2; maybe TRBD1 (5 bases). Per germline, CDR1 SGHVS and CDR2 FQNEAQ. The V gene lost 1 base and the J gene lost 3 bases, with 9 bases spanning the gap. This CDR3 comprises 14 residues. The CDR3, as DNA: TGTGCCAGCAGCTTAGGGGGGTTCCACTATGGCTACACCTTC. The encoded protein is CASSLGGFHYGYTF. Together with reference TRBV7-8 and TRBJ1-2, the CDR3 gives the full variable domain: GAGVSQSPRYKVAKRGQDVALRCDPISGHVSLFWYQQALGQGPEFLTYFQNEAQLDKSGLPSDRFFAERPEGSVSTLKIQRTQQEDSAVYLCASSLGGFHYGYTFGSGTRLTVV.

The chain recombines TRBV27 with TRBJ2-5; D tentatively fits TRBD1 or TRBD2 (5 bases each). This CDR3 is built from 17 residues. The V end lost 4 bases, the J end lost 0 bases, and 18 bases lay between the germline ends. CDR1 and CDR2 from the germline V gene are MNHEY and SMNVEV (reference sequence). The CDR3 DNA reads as TGTGCCAGCAGTTCCCCTCCCTGGGGGAACCACCAAGAGACCCAGTACTTC. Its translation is CASSSPPWGNHQETQYF.

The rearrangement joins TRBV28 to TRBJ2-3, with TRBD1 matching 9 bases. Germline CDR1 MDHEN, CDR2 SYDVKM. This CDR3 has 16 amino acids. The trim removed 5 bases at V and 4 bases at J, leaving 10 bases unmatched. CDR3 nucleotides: TGTGCCAGCAGTCTCGGGACAGGGACTCTCTCAGATACGCAGTATTTT. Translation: CASSLGTGTLSDTQYF.

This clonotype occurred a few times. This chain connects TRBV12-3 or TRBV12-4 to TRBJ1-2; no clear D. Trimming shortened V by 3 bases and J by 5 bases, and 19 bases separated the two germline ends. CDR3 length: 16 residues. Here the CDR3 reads CASSLSLALRGYGYTF. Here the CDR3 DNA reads TGTGCCAGCAGTTTGAGTTTAGCTTTACGAGGTTATGGCTACACCTTC.

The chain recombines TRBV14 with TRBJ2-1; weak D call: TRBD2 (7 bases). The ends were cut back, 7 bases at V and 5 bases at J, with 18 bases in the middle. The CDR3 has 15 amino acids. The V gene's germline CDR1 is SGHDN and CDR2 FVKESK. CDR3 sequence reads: CASTSGGGANNEQFF. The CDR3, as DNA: TGTGCCAGCACCTCAGGAGGGGGGGCTAACAATGAGCAGTTCTTC.

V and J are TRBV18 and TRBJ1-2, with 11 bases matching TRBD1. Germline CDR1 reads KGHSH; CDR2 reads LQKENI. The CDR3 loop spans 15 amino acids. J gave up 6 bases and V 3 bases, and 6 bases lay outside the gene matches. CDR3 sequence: CASSPPGQGAHGYTF. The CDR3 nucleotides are TGTGCCAGCTCACCCCCCGGACAGGGGGCGCATGGCTACACCTTC.

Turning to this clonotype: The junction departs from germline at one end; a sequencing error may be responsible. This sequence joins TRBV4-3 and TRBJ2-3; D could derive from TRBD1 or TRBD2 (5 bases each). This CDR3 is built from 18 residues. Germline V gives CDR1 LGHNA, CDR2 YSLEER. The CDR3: CTSSQENFWDVVTDTQYF. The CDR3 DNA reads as TGCACCAGCAGCCAAGAGAATTTTTGGGACGTAGTCACAGATACGCAGTATTTT.

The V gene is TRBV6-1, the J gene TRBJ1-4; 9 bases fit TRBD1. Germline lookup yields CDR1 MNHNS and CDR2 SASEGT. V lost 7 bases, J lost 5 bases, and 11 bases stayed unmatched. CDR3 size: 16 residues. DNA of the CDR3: TGTGCCAGCAAGACCGGGACAGGGCTAGTCAATGAAAAACTGTTTTTT. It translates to CASKTGTGLVNEKLFF.

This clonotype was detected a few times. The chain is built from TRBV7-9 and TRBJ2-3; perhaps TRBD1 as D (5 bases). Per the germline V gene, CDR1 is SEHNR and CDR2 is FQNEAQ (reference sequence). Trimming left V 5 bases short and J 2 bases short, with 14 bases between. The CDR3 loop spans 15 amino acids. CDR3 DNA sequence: TGTGCCAGCAGCCCGATGACAGCAAACACAGATACGCAGTATTTT. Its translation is CASSPMTANTDTQYF.

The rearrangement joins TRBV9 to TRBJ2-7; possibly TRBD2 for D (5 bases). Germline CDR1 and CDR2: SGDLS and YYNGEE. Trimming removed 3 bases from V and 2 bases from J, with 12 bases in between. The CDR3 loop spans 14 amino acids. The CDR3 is CASSEAGNTYEQYF. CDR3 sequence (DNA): TGTGCCAGCAGCGAGGCCGGGAACACCTACGAGCAGTACTTC.

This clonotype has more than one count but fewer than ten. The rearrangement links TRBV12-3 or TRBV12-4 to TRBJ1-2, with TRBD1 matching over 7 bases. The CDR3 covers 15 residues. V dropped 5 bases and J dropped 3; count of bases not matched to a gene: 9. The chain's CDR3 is CASSQRQGGHYGYTF. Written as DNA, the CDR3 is TGTGCCAGCAGTCAAAGACAGGGAGGCCACTATGGCTACACCTTC.

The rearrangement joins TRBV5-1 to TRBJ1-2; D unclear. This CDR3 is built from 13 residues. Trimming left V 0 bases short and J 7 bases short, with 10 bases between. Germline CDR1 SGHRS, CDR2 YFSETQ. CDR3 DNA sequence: TGCGCCAGCAGCTTGGGCCAAATGGGTGGCTACACCTTC. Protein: CASSLGQMGGYTF. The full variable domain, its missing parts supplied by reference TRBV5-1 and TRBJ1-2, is KAGVTQTPRYLIKTRGQQVTLSCSPISGHRSVSWYQQTPGQGLQFLFEYFSETQRNKGNFPGRFSGRQFSNSRSEMNVSTLELGDSALYLCASSLGQMGGYTFGSGTRLTVV.

As DNA, the CDR3 is TGTGCCAGCAGCTTTTCGAGGGTTTTGTCGAGAACTGAAGCTTTCTTT. This encodes CASSFSRVLSRTEAFF. The V gene is TRBV7-8, the J gene TRBJ1-1, with D unresolved. Germline CDR1 reads SGHVS; CDR2 reads FQNEAQ. Trimming pared 3 bases from V and 5 bases from J, leaving 19 bases between. This CDR3 is built from 16 residues.

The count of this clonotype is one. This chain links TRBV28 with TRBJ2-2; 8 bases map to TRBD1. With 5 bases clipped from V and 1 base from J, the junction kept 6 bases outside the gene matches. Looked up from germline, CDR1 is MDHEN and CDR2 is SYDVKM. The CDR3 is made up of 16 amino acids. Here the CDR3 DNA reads TGTGCCAGCAGTACCGCCGGGACAGGGAACACCGGGGAGCTGTTTTTT. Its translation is CASSTAGTGNTGELFF.

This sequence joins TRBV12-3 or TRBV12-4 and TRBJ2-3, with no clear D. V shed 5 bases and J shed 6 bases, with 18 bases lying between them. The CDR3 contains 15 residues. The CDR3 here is CASSRTANQPDTQYF. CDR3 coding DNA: TGTGCCAGCAGTCGGACCGCGAACCAGCCCGATACGCAGTATTTT.

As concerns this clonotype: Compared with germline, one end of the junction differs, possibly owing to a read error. The CDR3 loop is CAGRRSSTDTQYF. CDR3 nucleotides: TGTGCCGGCAGACGGAGCAGCACAGATACGCAGTATTTT. The V gene is TRBV6-2 or TRBV6-3, the J gene TRBJ2-3; D remains unclear. Germline V lookup: CDR1 MNHEY, CDR2 SVGEGT. The CDR3 runs to 13 residues.